The TCR beta chain described here comes from a study of molecular identifiers for immune sequencing clone quantification. Broader study findings: Amid some 1 million naive cells, spiked Jurkat TCR RNA from one cell was reportedly still detectable.

This clonotype was found a few times. The antigen is not known. Between roughly 19,000 and 1,100,000 sorted cells, with 10%, 30% or 50% RNA, yielded naive CD8 libraries. Naive CD8 T cells were picked out by sorting for CD8+CD4-CCR7+CD45RA+. The V gene end was trimmed by 3 bases and the J gene end by 5 bases; junction bases not matched to a gene: 4. CDR3 length: 13 amino acids. Germline V CDR1 and CDR2: DFQATT, SNEGSKA (reference sequence). Preparation methods for the bulk TCR libraries were those previously described, with listed TCR primers. TCRdb reprocessed the PCR reads via MiXCR and lists one record per CDR3 protein. This table has about half a million distinct CDR3 sequences, 20% to 25% appearing once.

The sample comprised naive CD8+ T cells from blood, with Jurkat cell RNA spiked in. Subset specified: FACS-sorted CD8+CD4-CCR7+CD45RA+ naive T cells. The chain employs TRBV20-1 and TRBJ2-5, with 9 positions matching TRBD2. The sequence was obtained from a human donor in good health. Some libraries in this study had Jurkat cell RNA spiked in. The CDR3 DNA reads TGCAGTGCTAGGGGGACTAGCCGGGAGACCCAGTACTTC. Encoded protein: CSARGTSRETQYF.